The next 31 T cell receptor beta chains were all read from a single sample in a study of post-analysis software for immune sequencing data. Presence of unique molecular identifiers characterized the TCR beta cDNA libraries. TCRdb recomputed calls from the PCR reads with MiXCR, one row per CDR3 protein. The data show approximately 630,000 distinct CDR3 sequences, approximately 59% seen once. General observations from the study: Included in a set of about 5 TRBV segments more frequent in patients than controls were TRBV5-6, TRBV5-1 and TRBV20-1.

No antigens are known for them. The source material was blood. The receptors come from a girl aged 2 to 10 with multiple sclerosis.

V usage is TRBV7-3 and J usage is TRBJ2-4; D uncertain. The DNA end is a closer match to TRBJ2-7, so the J assignment may be wrong. Germline V CDR1 and CDR2: SGHTA, FQGTGA. The CDR3 is 14 residues long. CDR3 in amino acids: CASSPGRSNYEQYF. In DNA, the CDR3 is TGTGCCAGCAGCCCCGGGCGTAGCAACTACGAGCAGTACTTC.

J is TRBJ2-3 and V is TRBV27, with a tentative D call TRBD1 (6 bases). The CDR3 is made up of 16 amino acids. V gave up 4 bases and J gave up 1 base, with 15 bases separating them. Germline assignment: CDR1 MNHEY and CDR2 SMNVEV (reference sequence). The CDR3 sequence: CASSSRGRVGTDTQYF. The CDR3 DNA reads as TGTGCCAGCAGTTCCAGGGGTAGAGTGGGCACAGATACGCAGTATTTT.

This clonotype was seen just once. The chain couples TRBV10-3 to TRBJ2-1; D is perhaps TRBD1 (6 bases). Germline CDR1 is ENHRY and CDR2 is SYGVKD. V was clipped by 6 bases and J by 3 bases, with 15 bases between them. The CDR3 runs 15 residues. The CDR3 nucleotides are TGTGCCATCAGCACCGGGACACTCCTCTACAATGAGCAGTTCTTC. Amino acids: CAISTGTLLYNEQFF.

The sample holds one count of this clonotype. CDR3: CASSLLSAPDTQYF. The CDR3 DNA reads TGCGCCAGCAGCCTGTTAAGCGCCCCAGATACGCAGTATTTT. V usage is TRBV5-1 and J usage is TRBJ2-3; no clear D gene. The CDR3 runs 14 residues. V was pared by 4 bases and J by 4 bases, with 13 bases between. Germline values: CDR1 SGHRS, CDR2 YFSETQ.

The chain joins TRBV7-8 to TRBJ1-5; 8 nucleotides agree with TRBD1. The V segment lost 3 bases and the J segment 3 bases; nucleotides outside the gene matches: 7. Germline assignment: CDR1 SGHVS and CDR2 FQNEAQ. CDR3 length equals 16 residues. The CDR3 region is CASSFDDRGNNQPQHF. CDR3 nucleotide sequence: TGTGCCAGCAGCTTCGACGACAGGGGCAACAATCAGCCCCAGCATTTT.

In its sample, this clonotype was seen a few times. The chain joins TRBV5-5 to TRBJ2-1; a possible D gene is TRBD2 (6 bases). Per germline, CDR1 SGHKS and CDR2 YYEKEE (reference sequence). The CDR3 spans 17 residues. Trimming pared 4 bases from V and 0 bases from J, leaving 17 bases between. CDR3 amino acids: CASSPGLLPSSYNEQFF. CDR3 coding DNA: TGTGCCAGCAGCCCGGGACTTCTTCCTAGCTCCTACAATGAGCAGTTCTTC.

V gene TRBV6-2 or TRBV6-3 combines with J gene TRBJ2-5, with 9 positions matching TRBD2. The DNA end is a closer match to TRBJ2-7, so the J assignment may be wrong. The CDR3 covers 16 residues. Germline CDR1 is MNHEY and CDR2 is SVGEGT. Here the CDR3 reads CASRSFPGLASHEQYF. CDR3 in DNA: TGTGCCAGCAGGTCCTTCCCGGGACTAGCAAGCCACGAGCAGTACTTC.

CDR3 in amino acids: CASSREGAGNTIYF. The DNA for the CDR3 is TGTGCCAGCAGCCGAGAAGGGGCTGGAAACACCATATATTTT. The chain combines TRBV4-2 with TRBJ1-3, with D perhaps TRBD1 (5 bases). From germline, CDR1 is LGHNA and CDR2 YNFKEQ. The CDR3 totals 14 residues. Trimming shortened V by 4 bases and J by 2 bases, and 9 bases separated the two germline ends.

This clonotype was counted only a few times. The chain is built from TRBV7-2 and TRBJ2-6, with a possible D match to TRBD2 (7 bases). The V end lost 2 bases, the J end lost 0 bases, and 14 bases lay between the germline ends. The CDR3 has 18 amino acids. Looked up from germline, CDR1 is SGHTA and CDR2 is FQGNSA. CDR3 DNA: TGTGCCAGCAGCTTAATGAGGGGGGGGATCTCTGGGGCCAACGTCCTGACTTTC. It translates to CASSLMRGGISGANVLTF.

This clonotype has only a few counts. The rearrangement joins TRBV12-3 or TRBV12-4 to TRBJ1-2; D is ambiguous. The CDR3 has 14 amino acids. V lost 5 bases and J lost 8, with 18 bases in between. The CDR3 nucleotides are TGTGCCAGCAGTCTCAATCCCCCCTATTCAGGCTACACCTTC. Translating it yields CASSLNPPYSGYTF.

The chain carries TRBV7-2 and TRBJ2-2; no firm D call. This CDR3 comprises 13 residues. Trimming removed 1 base from V and 6 bases from J, with 6 bases in between. CDR1 and CDR2 (germline): SGHTA, FQGNSA. The CDR3 loop is CASSLGWAGELFF. The CDR3 DNA follows: TGTGCCAGCAGCTTAGGTTGGGCCGGGGAGCTGTTTTTT.

J is TRBJ2-1 and V is TRBV11-3; 11 positions match TRBD2. This CDR3 contains 15 residues. The J segment lost 8 bases and the V segment lost 5 bases, leaving 8 bases of the junction unmatched. Germline V CDR1 and CDR2: SGHNT, YENEEA. CDR3 bases: TGTGCCAGCAGCCGGGTAGCGGGGGGGCCGGATGAGCAGTTCTTC. It codes for CASSRVAGGPDEQFF.

CDR3 region: CASSEIKPGSGETQYF. DNA of the CDR3: TGTGCCAGCAGTGAAATTAAGCCGGGATCGGGGGAGACCCAGTACTTC. The chain employs TRBV6-1 and TRBJ2-5, with D perhaps TRBD2 (5 bases). Germline V lookup: CDR1 MNHNS, CDR2 SASEGT. This CDR3 is built from 16 residues. Trimming stripped 2 bases from V and 5 bases from J, with 18 bases between.

A few counts support this clonotype. V gene TRBV29-1 combines with J gene TRBJ2-5; 8 bases fit TRBD1. TRBJ2-7 matches the DNA end more closely, so the J call is doubtful. CDR3 length equals 12 residues. Germline values: CDR1 SQVTM, CDR2 ANQGSEA. This chain's CDR3 is CSVDQGAGEQYF. CDR3 bases: TGCAGCGTTGATCAGGGGGCAGGCGAGCAGTACTTC.

This clonotype was recorded a few times. The V and J genes are TRBV7-9 and TRBJ2-1, with D possibly called TRBD1 or TRBD2 (6 bases each). The V end lost 5 bases, the J end lost 0 bases, and 11 bases lay between the germline ends. CDR3 length equals 15 residues. Germline loops: CDR1 SEHNR, CDR2 FQNEAQ (reference sequence). CDR3 residues: CASSLGGISYNEQFF. For the CDR3, the DNA is TGTGCCAGCAGCCTAGGGGGGATCTCCTACAATGAGCAGTTCTTC.

The sample holds one count of this clonotype. This chain uses TRBV9 with TRBJ2-4, with D maybe TRBD1 (6 bases). Trimming took off 0 bases at V and 5 bases at J, with 21 bases between the two ends. The CDR3 covers 18 residues. Germline CDR1 is SGDLS and CDR2 is YYNGEE. The CDR3 DNA reads TGTGCCAGCAGCGTAGCCCCATCTGGGCAGGGGATCCAAAACATTCAGTACTTC. Encoded protein: CASSVAPSGQGIQNIQYF.

This chain uses TRBV6-2 or TRBV6-3 with TRBJ2-1, with D possibly matching TRBD2 (6 bases). V lost 0 bases to trimming and J lost 6 bases, with 15 bases between them. In germline, CDR1 is MNHEY, CDR2 SVGEGT. CDR3 length: 16 amino acids. CDR3 protein: CASSYSGGLSLNEQFF. The CDR3 nucleotides read TGTGCCAGCAGTTACTCTGGAGGGCTTTCCCTCAATGAGCAGTTCTTC.

The genes are TRBV5-6 and TRBJ2-5, with 12 bases fitting TRBD2. Looked up from germline, CDR1 is SGHDT and CDR2 is YYEEEE. This CDR3 region has 16 residues. V was clipped by 0 bases and J by 4 bases; unmatched bases: 4. This CDR3 is CASSLAGLAGPETQYF. Here the CDR3 DNA reads TGTGCCAGCAGCTTGGCCGGACTAGCGGGGCCAGAGACCCAGTACTTC.

This clonotype was seen a handful of times. The chain uses TRBV5-1 and TRBJ2-1; D might be TRBD2 (6 bases). The CDR3 length is 16 residues. Germline loops: CDR1 SGHRS, CDR2 YFSETQ. V lost 3 bases and J 0 bases, leaving 13 bases between the germline ends. DNA of the CDR3: TGCGCCAGCAGCTCGCTAGCGAGAAGCTCCTACAATGAGCAGTTCTTC. Its translation: CASSSLARSSYNEQFF. Using reference TRBV5-1 and TRBJ2-1 for the parts outside the CDR3, the full variable domain is KAGVTQTPRYLIKTRGQQVTLSCSPISGHRSVSWYQQTPGQGLQFLFEYFSETQRNKGNFPGRFSGRQFSNSRSEMNVSTLELGDSALYLCASSSLARSSYNEQFFGPGTRLTVL.

As concerns this clonotype: One end of the junction varies from germline; a read error may be responsible. The J gene is TRBJ1-5, the V gene TRBV6-6, with 7 positions matching TRBD1. The CDR3 is made up of 16 amino acids. The germline V gene has CDR1 MNHNY and CDR2 SVGAGI (reference sequence). The CDR3 is CASSNSGGIGNQPQHF. The DNA for the CDR3 is TGTGCCAGCAGTAACTCAGGGGGAATCGGCAATCAGCCCCAGCATTTT.

The rearrangement uses TRBV4-3 and TRBJ2-7; D uncertain. V was trimmed by 0 bases and J by 0 bases, leaving 9 bases between them. The CDR3 extends over 15 amino acids. Germline-derived CDR1 and CDR2 are LGHNA and YSLEER. CDR3: CASSQDPRASYEQYF. In DNA, the CDR3 is TGCGCCAGCAGCCAAGATCCCCGGGCCTCCTACGAGCAGTACTTC.

This clonotype was observed a single time. The DNA of the CDR3 is TGTGCCAGCAGAAATTGGGGGAGACGCTCTGGGGCCAACGTCCTGACTTTC. Protein sequence: CASRNWGRRSGANVLTF. The chain has TRBV11-2 and TRBJ2-6; D tentatively fits TRBD1 or TRBD2 (5 bases each). CDR1 and CDR2 (germline): SGHAT, FQNNGV. V was shortened by 6 bases and J by 0 bases, with 15 bases between the two germline ends. CDR3 length: 17 residues.

The chain links TRBV20-1 to TRBJ2-7; 7 nucleotides match TRBD2. With 0 bases clipped from V and 1 base from J, the junction kept 3 bases outside the gene matches. The germline gives CDR1 DFQATT, CDR2 SNEGSKA (reference sequence). This CDR3 spans 14 amino acids. In DNA form, the CDR3 reads TGCAGTGCTAGAGATCCGGGGGGTTCCTACGAGCAGTACTTC. It specifies CSARDPGGSYEQYF.

The chain carries TRBV5-1 and TRBJ2-1, with 7 bases identical to TRBD1. CDR1 SGHRS and CDR2 YFSETQ come from the germline V gene. V dropped 2 bases and J dropped 5; count of bases not matched to a gene: 7. The CDR3 loop spans 15 amino acids. CDR3 region: CASSFTGTDNNEQFF. CDR3 nucleotides: TGCGCCAGCAGCTTTACCGGGACAGATAACAATGAGCAGTTCTTC.

This chain connects TRBV7-4 to TRBJ1-3; the D is unclear. Trimming stripped 7 bases from V and 6 bases from J, with 7 bases between. The germline gives CDR1 SGHVT, CDR2 SQSDAQ. The CDR3 loop spans 11 amino acids. The CDR3 region has the DNA TGTGCCAGCAAGGGTGAAAACACCATATATTTT. Protein: CASKGENTIYF.

This chain connects TRBV7-2 to TRBJ2-1; TRBD2 matches 9 bases. CDR3 length: 16 residues. CDR1 and CDR2 from the germline V gene are SGHTA and FQGNSA. With V trimmed by 0 bases and J by 8 bases, 8 bases remained unmatched. CDR3 protein: CASSLAGGGARDEQFF. The CDR3 DNA reads TGTGCCAGCAGCTTAGCCGGCGGGGGGGCCCGCGATGAGCAGTTCTTC.

V gene TRBV29-1 combines with J gene TRBJ2-1; TRBD1 or TRBD2 may be the D gene (6 bases each). V was clipped by 4 bases and J by 2 bases, with 12 bases between them. CDR3 length equals 14 residues. Looked up from germline, CDR1 is SQVTM and CDR2 is ANQGSEA. CDR3: CSVGRGVPYNEQFF. The CDR3 DNA sequence: TGCAGCGTTGGTAGGGGGGTGCCCTACAATGAGCAGTTCTTC.

The chain links TRBV10-3 to TRBJ2-1; perhaps TRBD2 as D (6 bases). The V and J ends lost 8 bases and 0 bases respectively, with 11 bases between them. The CDR3 loop spans 14 amino acids. Germline loops: CDR1 ENHRY, CDR2 SYGVKD. CDR3 nucleotide sequence: TGTGCCATCGCCGGGGGAAGCTCCTACAATGAGCAGTTCTTC. It specifies CAIAGGSSYNEQFF.

CDR3 sequence: CASSDLPASDRPDTQYF. For the CDR3, the DNA is TGTGCCAGCAGCGACCTCCCGGCATCCGACCGACCAGATACGCAGTATTTT. The chain employs TRBV7-2 and TRBJ2-3; D remains ambiguous. The germline gives CDR1 SGHTA, CDR2 FQGNSA. V lost 5 bases and J 4 bases, leaving 22 bases between the germline ends. The CDR3 has 17 amino acids.

The V and J genes are TRBV29-1 and TRBJ2-7; 7 positions agree with TRBD2. The DNA end lines up better with TRBJ2-5; the J call may be wrong. From germline, CDR1 is SQVTM and CDR2 ANQGSEA. The CDR3 is 14 amino acids. The CDR3 nucleotides are TGCAGCGTAGGAGGACTAGACTCCCAAGAGACCCAGTACTTC. It encodes CSVGGLDSQETQYF.

This clonotype came up a few times. The gene calls are TRBV30 and TRBJ2-5; 8 bases line up with TRBD2. The CDR3 consists of 13 residues. The V gene's germline CDR1 is GTSNPN and CDR2 SVGIG (reference sequence). V lost 0 bases to trimming and J lost 13 bases; unmatched junction nucleotides: 10. CDR3 sequence (DNA): TGTGCCTGGAGTGTATCTGTGTTAGCGGGAATGTACTTC. Its translation is CAWSVSVLAGMYF.